Shown below are 32 T cell receptor beta chains from a single sample sequenced in a study of blood T cell repertoires in COVID-19. Using immunoSEQ multiplex PCR, the repertoire was profiled, and TCRdb retains in-frame clones only, with some absent. The sample lists over 250,000 clones; 80% to 90% were seen once. The material sequenced was peripheral blood. The receptors shown here come from a woman in her forties or fifties with COVID-19, enrolled during active disease.

The V gene is TRBV12-5, the J gene TRBJ2-5; D unclear. The ends were cut back, 3 bases at V and 5 bases at J, with 4 bases in the middle. The CDR3 covers 11 residues. Germline values: CDR1 LGHNT, CDR2 FRNRAP. The CDR3, as DNA: TGTGCTAGTGGTTTCCTCGAGACCCAGTACTTC. This sequence encodes CASGFLETQYF. The entire variable domain, with the rest obtained from reference TRBV12-5 and TRBJ2-5, is as follows: DARVTQTPRHKVTEMGQEVTMRCQPILGHNTVFWYRQTMMQGLELLAYFRNRAPLDDSGMPKDRFSAEMPDATLATLKIQPSEPRDSAVYFCASGFLETQYFGPGTRLLVL.

The chain links TRBV5-4 to TRBJ2-3; 7 bases align to TRBD2. V lost 4 bases and J lost 4; bases outside the gene matches: 15. This CDR3 region has 17 residues. CDR1 and CDR2 (germline): SGHNT, YYREEE (reference sequence). The CDR3: CASSPPRGAGVSDTQYF. In nucleotides, the CDR3 is TGTGCCAGCAGCCCACCCCGAGGGGCGGGAGTCTCAGATACGCAGTATTTT.

The gene calls are TRBV7-2 and TRBJ2-7; D may be TRBD1 (5 bases). CDR1 is SGHTA, CDR2 FQGNSA, per germline. The CDR3 consists of 15 residues. The ends were cut back, 2 bases at V and 3 bases at J, with 14 bases in the middle. The CDR3 region is CASSLQATVSYEQYF. The CDR3, as DNA: TGTGCCAGCAGCTTACAGGCGACAGTCAGCTACGAGCAGTACTTC.

V and J are TRBV11-2 and TRBJ2-4, with TRBD1 matching 8 bases. Losses at the gene ends were 5 bases for V and 8 bases for J; bases not matched to a gene: 14. Germline V gene data show CDR1 as SGHAT and CDR2 as FQNNGV. The CDR3 loop spans 16 amino acids. Written as DNA, the CDR3 is TGTGCCAGCAGCCCATGGACAGGGCATCTAGTAGACATTCAGTACTTC. This gives the protein CASSPWTGHLVDIQYF. Full variable domain (remainder filled in from reference TRBV11-2 and TRBJ2-4): EAGVAQSPRYKIIEKRQSVAFWCNPISGHATLYWYQQILGQGPKLLIQFQNNGVVDDSQLPKDRFSAERLKGVDSTLKIQPAKLEDSAVYLCASSPWTGHLVDIQYFGAGTRLSVL.

The rearrangement joins TRBV2 to TRBJ1-3; possibly TRBD1 for D (5 bases). Germline-derived CDR1 and CDR2 are SNHLY and FYNNEI. The CDR3 runs 15 residues. The germline V and J ends were trimmed by 1 base and 4 bases, with 11 bases remaining between them. In DNA form, the CDR3 reads TGTGCCAGCAGTGAAGTCTTCAGGGCAGGAAACACCATATATTTT. This translates into CASSEVFRAGNTIYF.

The rearrangement links TRBV9 to TRBJ2-3; D possibly corresponds to TRBD1 (6 bases). The V gene's germline CDR1 is SGDLS and CDR2 YYNGEE. Trimming shortened V by 1 base and J by 0 bases, and 21 bases separated the two germline ends. The CDR3 extends over 19 amino acids. The CDR3 here is CASSVHVAGATLSTDTQYF. CDR3 DNA sequence: TGTGCCAGCAGCGTACACGTGGCAGGGGCCACCCTTAGCACAGATACGCAGTATTTT. The entire variable domain, with the rest obtained from reference TRBV9 and TRBJ2-3, is as follows: DSGVTQTPKHLITATGQRVTLRCSPRSGDLSVYWYQQSLDQGLQFLIQYYNGEERAKGNILERFSAQQFPDLHSELNLSSLELGDSALYFCASSVHVAGATLSTDTQYFGPGTRLTVL.

Regarding this clone: A junction end diverges from the germline sequence, so it may reflect a read error. The chain recombines TRBV5-5 with TRBJ2-1, with a possible D match to TRBD1 (6 bases). In germline, CDR1 is SGHKS, CDR2 YYEKEE (reference sequence). The CDR3 extends over 12 amino acids. For the CDR3, the DNA is TGTGCCAGCAGCCCCTCTGGGGGCTACCTACTCTTC. It encodes CASSPSGGYLLF.

The chain joins TRBV28 to TRBJ1-1, with D maybe TRBD1 (6 bases). Germline V lookup: CDR1 MDHEN, CDR2 SYDVKM. V gave up 10 bases and J gave up 7 bases, with 19 bases separating them. This CDR3 is 13 amino acids long. For the CDR3, the DNA is TGTGCCATCACCGCGGGGGCGTCAATTGAAGCTTTCTTT. Translating it yields CAITAGASIEAFF.

The chain combines TRBV11-2 with TRBJ2-5, with D unclear. Trimming pared 10 bases from V and 6 bases from J, leaving 12 bases between. The CDR3 sequence is 11 residues long. The germline CDR1 and CDR2 sequences are SGHAT and FQNNGV. The CDR3 is CATTTSQTQYF. CDR3 DNA sequence: TGTGCCACTACTACATCCCAGACCCAGTACTTC.

V is TRBV4-1 and J is TRBJ2-1; tentative D call: TRBD2 (6 bases). CDR1 MGHRA and CDR2 YSYEKL come from the germline V gene. V lost 3 bases and J 0 bases, leaving 12 bases between the germline ends. There are 16 residues in the CDR3. DNA of the CDR3: TGCGCCAGCAGCCATACGGAGGGGAGCTCCTACAATGAGCAGTTCTTC. It codes for CASSHTEGSSYNEQFF.

CDR3 bases: TGTGCCAGCTCAGCGGGAGTGGCGAATGAGCAGTTCTTC. Its protein is CASSAGVANEQFF. V is TRBV6-4 and J is TRBJ2-1; TRBD2 matches 8 bases. The CDR3 extends over 13 amino acids. Germline V gene lookup returns CDR1 MRHNA and CDR2 SNTAGT. Trimming cost V 8 bases and J 7 bases; bases outside gene matches: 7.

This clone has only one observation. V gene TRBV19 combines with J gene TRBJ1-2, with 8 bases lining up with TRBD1. After removal of 8 bases from V and 4 bases from J, the junction contained 0 bases not matched to a gene. There are 11 residues in the CDR3. Per germline, CDR1 LNHDA and CDR2 SQIVND (reference sequence). CDR3 amino acids: CASGQGYGYTF. DNA for the CDR3: TGTGCCAGTGGACAGGGCTATGGCTACACCTTC.

The V call is TRBV11-3, the J call TRBJ2-3; possible D gene TRBD1, 6 bases. Trimming removed 3 bases from V and 3 bases from J, with 13 bases in between. Per the germline V gene, CDR1 is SGHNT and CDR2 is YENEEA. The CDR3 loop spans 15 amino acids. The CDR3 protein is CASSFGTGITDTQYF. CDR3 coding DNA: TGTGCCAGCAGCTTCGGAACAGGGATTACAGATACGCAGTATTTT.

DNA for the CDR3: TGTGCCGCCCGAGGACTAGCGTACAATGAGCAGTTCTTC. Translating it yields CAARGLAYNEQFF. The J gene is TRBJ2-1, the V gene TRBV10-3; 9 bases match TRBD2. The trim removed 11 bases at V and 4 bases at J, leaving 6 bases unmatched. The CDR3 spans 13 residues. Germline CDR1 is ENHRY and CDR2 is SYGVKD.

This chain connects TRBV11-3 to TRBJ1-1; the D gene is possibly TRBD1 (5 bases). V lost 3 bases and J lost 5, with 13 bases in between. CDR3 length equals 14 residues. CDR1 and CDR2 (germline): SGHNT, YENEEA. The CDR3 DNA is TGTGCCAGCAGCTTCAGGCAGGGTTGGACTGAAGCTTTCTTT. Residues: CASSFRQGWTEAFF.

The DNA of the CDR3 is TGTGCCAGTAGTATCGGGTCACTAGCTAACTATGGCTACACCTTC. Its protein is CASSIGSLANYGYTF. The chain has TRBV19 and TRBJ1-2; D gene uncertain. V was pared by 3 bases and J by 0 bases, with 11 bases between. Germline loops: CDR1 LNHDA, CDR2 SQIVND (reference sequence). There are 15 residues in the CDR3.

V and J are TRBV24-1 and TRBJ2-7, with 9 bases aligning to TRBD1. With V trimmed by 5 bases and J by 5 bases, 3 bases remained unmatched. The length of the CDR3 is 13 residues. CDR1 is KGHDR, CDR2 SFDVKD, per germline. The CDR3: CATSVTGGNEQYF. The DNA for the CDR3 is TGTGCCACCAGTGTCACAGGGGGCAACGAGCAGTACTTC.

As for this clone: Other DNA sequences in the same sample also yield this CDR3. The chain is built from TRBV29-1 and TRBJ1-1; tentative D call: TRBD1 (5 bases). The CDR3 loop spans 12 amino acids. V was trimmed by 5 bases and J by 2 bases, leaving 9 bases between them. Germline V CDR1 and CDR2: SQVTM, ANQGSEA. CDR3 region: CSVTGRNTEAFF. CDR3 nucleotide sequence: TGCAGCGTTACAGGCAGAAACACTGAAGCTTTCTTT.

This chain links TRBV7-3 with TRBJ2-3, with 11 bases lining up with TRBD2. The trim removed 4 bases at V and 6 bases at J, leaving 12 bases unmatched. This CDR3 comprises 17 residues. Germline lookup yields CDR1 SGHTA and CDR2 FQGTGA. The CDR3 nucleotides are TGTGCCAGCAGCTCGCTCGGCACTAGCGGGAGTAGGGATACGCAGTATTTT. Translated: CASSSLGTSGSRDTQYF.

J is TRBJ2-5 and V is TRBV5-1; TRBD2 is a possible D gene (7 bases). The CDR3 spans 15 residues. Trimming cost V 6 bases and J 4 bases, with 19 bases left between them. Germline V gene data show CDR1 as SGHRS and CDR2 as YFSETQ. The CDR3 region is CASTVGGRSGETQYF. The CDR3 bases are TGCGCCAGCACTGTGGGGGGGCGGAGCGGAGAGACCCAGTACTTC.

The chain couples TRBV27 to TRBJ2-5; D not resolved. Deletions cut 0 bases from V and 4 bases from J, with 3 bases between. There are 12 residues in the CDR3. Germline V gene lookup returns CDR1 MNHEY and CDR2 SMNVEV (reference sequence). CDR3 residues: CASSLSIETQYF. The CDR3 bases are TGTGCCAGCAGTTTATCTATAGAGACCCAGTACTTC.

J is TRBJ1-2 and V is TRBV6-6; D may be TRBD1 (5 bases). The CDR3 is 15 residues long. Germline CDR1 is MNHNY and CDR2 is SVGAGI (reference sequence). With 0 bases removed from V and 3 bases from J, the gap between germline ends came to 11 bases. The CDR3 bases are TGTGCCAGCAGTTACTCGGACTGGGGGGACTATGGCTACACCTTC. This sequence encodes CASSYSDWGDYGYTF.

The gene calls are TRBV24-1 and TRBJ2-5; 10 bases line up with TRBD2. The J segment lost 1 base and the V segment lost 4 bases, leaving 5 bases of the junction unmatched. CDR1 and CDR2 (germline): KGHDR, SFDVKD. The CDR3 runs to 16 residues. The CDR3 loop reads CATSDRVAGGQETQYF. The DNA for the CDR3 is TGTGCCACCAGTGACCGGGTAGCGGGGGGCCAAGAGACCCAGTACTTC.

This chain joins TRBV11-3 and TRBJ1-1; tentatively, D is TRBD1 (5 bases). Germline V gene lookup returns CDR1 SGHNT and CDR2 YENEEA. There are 14 residues in the CDR3. Trimming took 4 bases from V and 7 from J, leaving 16 bases between them. CDR3 coding DNA: TGTGCCAGCAGCTACCAGGGCAGGGAGGGTGAAGCTTTCTTT. Protein: CASSYQGREGEAFF.

J is TRBJ2-1 and V is TRBV7-3; 10 nucleotides match TRBD1. CDR1 SGHTA and CDR2 FQGTGA come from the germline V gene. V was clipped by 5 bases and J by 9 bases; unmatched bases: 7. The CDR3 has 14 amino acids. The CDR3 DNA sequence: TGTGCCAGCAGCCCCCGGACAGGGGGGAGTGAGCAGTTCTTC. It encodes CASSPRTGGSEQFF.

V is TRBV5-5 and J is TRBJ1-5, with a weak D call TRBD1 (5 bases). CDR3 length equals 16 residues. V was clipped by 1 base and J by 6 bases, with 17 bases between them. The germline V gene encodes CDR1 SGHKS and CDR2 YYEKEE (reference sequence). In nucleotides, the CDR3 is TGTGCCAGCAGCTTGCGGTCGGATGCGGGGGGTCAGCCCCAGCATTTT. It yields the protein CASSLRSDAGGQPQHF.

The chain joins TRBV6-4 to TRBJ1-2, with 7 bases that match TRBD1. The germline gives CDR1 MRHNA, CDR2 SNTAGT. The V segment lost 4 bases and the J segment 8 bases; nucleotides outside the gene matches: 4. There are 12 residues in the CDR3. DNA of the CDR3: TGTGCCAGCAGTGGCGACAGGGTCGGCTACACCTTC. As protein: CASSGDRVGYTF.

DNA of the CDR3: TGTGCCAGCAGGTTAGCGGGAGGGCCCGACTACGAGCAGTACTTC. It encodes CASRLAGGPDYEQYF. V gene TRBV3-1 (or the pseudogene TRBV3-2) combines with J gene TRBJ2-7; 11 nucleotides line up with TRBD2. V gave up 6 bases and J gave up 3 bases; unmatched junction bases: 7. The CDR3 is 15 residues long. The germline V gene has CDR1 LGHDT and CDR2 YNNKEL (reference sequence).

This chain connects TRBV10-3 to TRBJ2-7; 10 bases are a match to TRBD2. Germline V CDR1 and CDR2: ENHRY, SYGVKD. The CDR3 covers 16 residues. V was pared by 3 bases and J by 3 bases, with 8 bases of the junction left unmatched. CDR3 sequence (DNA): TGTGCCATCAGTGAACGACTAGCGGGCAGAAACTACGAGCAGTACTTC. Translated: CAISERLAGRNYEQYF.

The chain joins TRBV7-6 to TRBJ1-2, with D unresolved. V lost 2 bases to trimming and J lost 6 bases, with 16 bases between them. CDR3 size: 15 residues. CDR1 SGHVS and CDR2 FNYEAQ come from the germline V gene. The CDR3 DNA reads TGTGCCAGCAGCTTATTACCCTCCGGGAGTGATGGCTACACCTTC. Translation: CASSLLPSGSDGYTF.

The V call is TRBV7-9, the J call TRBJ1-2; D unclear. CDR1 is SEHNR and CDR2 is FQNEAQ in the germline V gene (reference sequence). The V end was cut by 5 bases, the J end by 1 base, with 17 bases between. This CDR3 has 16 amino acids. This CDR3 is CASSIQSEYINYGYTF. The CDR3 DNA follows: TGTGCCAGCAGCATTCAGTCGGAGTACATTAACTATGGCTACACCTTC. Complete variable domain (other parts from reference TRBV7-9 and TRBJ1-2): DTGVSQNPRHKITKRGQNVTFRCDPISEHNRLYWYRQTLGQGPEFLTYFQNEAQLEKSRLLSDRFSAERPKGSFSTLEIQRTEQGDSAMYLCASSIQSEYINYGYTFGSGTRLTVV.

The gene calls are TRBV7-2 and TRBJ1-6, with unresolved D. The CDR3 is made up of 16 amino acids. Trimming took 2 bases from V and 4 from J, leaving 12 bases between them. Germline-derived CDR1 and CDR2 are SGHTA and FQGNSA. CDR3: CASSLRRAQYNSPLHF. The CDR3 DNA follows: TGTGCCAGCAGCTTAAGGCGGGCCCAATATAATTCACCCCTCCACTTT. The full variable domain, completed using reference TRBV7-2 and TRBJ1-6, is GAGVSQSPSNKVTEKGKDVELRCDPISGHTALYWYRQSLGQGLEFLIYFQGNSAPDKSGLPSDRFSAERTGGSVSTLTIQRTQQEDSAVYLCASSLRRAQYNSPLHFGNGTRLTVT.